This T cell receptor beta chain appears in the sequencing data of a study of T cell responses to AZD1222 COVID-19 vaccine. In the study overall: Samples with a second dose at about 4 or about 12 weeks were pooled together. Study-level points and caveats: Samples come after the peak T cell response, not at day 14.

Using immunoSEQ multiplex PCR, the repertoire was profiled, and TCRdb retains in-frame clones only, with some absent. The sample lists approximately 170,000 clones; roughly 93% were seen once. This clone came up once. Antigen: not known. Unmatched junction bases numbered 11, after V lost 6 bases and J lost 3 bases. Germline V CDR1 and CDR2: MRHNA, SNTAGT. The CDR3 has 15 amino acids. The starting material was peripheral blood, obtained on day 0 of AZD1222 vaccination. The origin of this receptor is an adult in good health. The V gene is TRBV6-4, the J gene TRBJ2-7; TRBD1 matches 7 bases. The CDR3: CASSRGLGTDYEQYF. Here the CDR3 DNA reads TGTGCCAGCAGCCGAGGCTTAGGGACAGACTACGAGCAGTACTTC.